Shown below are 14 T cell receptor beta chains from a single sample sequenced in a study of CD8 T cells in Susac syndrome. Random hexamers primed reverse transcription of about 0.45 to 1 ug RNA. One entry per CDR3 protein results from TCRdb running MiXCR on the immunoSEQ multiplex PCR reads. There are 130,000 or so distinct CDR3 sequences in the sample; roughly 94% occur only once, and about 0.28% lies in the top ten. Sequences were obtained from CD8+ T cells from PBMCs. These receptors all come from a human donor with Susac syndrome.

V and J are TRBV7-9 and TRBJ2-7; D is ambiguous. Germline V lookup: CDR1 SEHNR, CDR2 FQNEAQ (reference sequence). The ends were cut back, 5 bases at V and 7 bases at J, with 15 bases in the middle. The CDR3 sequence is 13 residues long. The CDR3 DNA reads TGTGCCAGCAGCCTTAATAGCCCCGGGGAGCAGTACTTC. This codes for CASSLNSPGEQYF.

The chain recombines TRBV27 with TRBJ1-6; D is ambiguous. In germline, CDR1 is MNHEY, CDR2 SMNVEV (reference sequence). The CDR3 covers 13 residues. V lost 11 bases and J 10 bases, leaving 18 bases between the germline ends. This CDR3 is CAAGMGSGSPLHF. The CDR3 DNA follows: TGTGCCGCAGGCATGGGCAGCGGATCACCCCTCCACTTT.

V usage is TRBV20-1 and J usage is TRBJ1-6; TRBD1 agrees at 7 bases. Germline CDR1 reads DFQATT; CDR2 reads SNEGSKA (reference sequence). CDR3 size: 15 residues. Trimming took 3 bases from V and 0 from J; bases not matched to a gene: 2. CDR3 DNA: TGCAGTGCTAGTGGGGACAGCTCCTATAATTCACCCCTCCACTTT. Protein: CSASGDSSYNSPLHF.

The chain has TRBV20-1 and TRBJ2-1; unclear D gene. The CDR3 is 13 amino acids. Germline CDR1 reads DFQATT; CDR2 reads SNEGSKA (reference sequence). V lost 1 base, J lost 4 bases, and 8 bases lay in between. CDR3: CSARVAGYNEQFF. Written as DNA, the CDR3 is TGCAGTGCTAGAGTGGCAGGATACAATGAGCAGTTCTTC.

The J gene is TRBJ1-1, the V gene TRBV4-2; possibly TRBD1 for D (6 bases). V was trimmed by 1 base and J by 3 bases, leaving 15 bases between them. This CDR3 is 16 amino acids long. Germline CDR1 LGHNA, CDR2 YNFKEQ. The DNA of the CDR3 is TGTGCCAGCAGCCAAGGGACAGCGGGCGGGTACACTGAAGCTTTCTTT. Protein: CASSQGTAGGYTEAFF.

The chain carries TRBV20-1 and TRBJ2-1; D is ambiguous. Germline V lookup: CDR1 DFQATT, CDR2 SNEGSKA (reference sequence). V lost 1 base, J lost 4 bases, and 14 bases lay in between. CDR3 length equals 15 residues. The CDR3 DNA reads TGCAGTGCTAGAGTGGTAGCAGCTAAATACAATGAGCAGTTCTTC. It is translated as CSARVVAAKYNEQFF.

The DNA of the CDR3 is TGCAGTGCTAGTGACCTCCCAAGAACAGATACGCAGTATTTT. It translates to CSASDLPRTDTQYF. This chain uses TRBV20-1 with TRBJ2-3; D unresolved. Per germline, CDR1 DFQATT and CDR2 SNEGSKA (reference sequence). The germline V and J ends were trimmed by 3 bases and 3 bases, with 13 bases remaining between them. This CDR3 is built from 14 residues.

This clonotype appeared a single time. The gene calls are TRBV29-1 and TRBJ1-4; perhaps TRBD1 as D (6 bases). Germline V gene lookup returns CDR1 SQVTM and CDR2 ANQGSEA. Trimming shortened V by 8 bases and J by 4 bases, and 14 bases separated the two germline ends. The CDR3 runs 13 residues. Here the CDR3 DNA reads TGCAGCTACTTGACAGGCGATAATGAAAAACTGTTTTTT. This codes for CSYLTGDNEKLFF.

The chain recombines TRBV5-1 with TRBJ2-1; possibly TRBD1 or TRBD2 for D (5 bases each). Trimming shortened V by 0 bases and J by 9 bases, and 22 bases separated the two germline ends. CDR1 and CDR2 from the germline V gene are SGHRS and YFSETQ. The CDR3 length is 17 residues. DNA for the CDR3: TGCGCCAGCAGCTTGGACGGGGCGTTAGTCCAGATCGGTGAGCAGTTCTTC. Protein product: CASSLDGALVQIGEQFF.

The CDR3 spells CASSQGALGYEQFF. As DNA, the CDR3 is TGTGCCAGCAGCCAGGGGGCCCTCGGTTATGAGCAGTTCTTC. The rearrangement links TRBV3-1 to TRBJ2-1; possibly TRBD1 for D (6 bases). This CDR3 has 14 residues. Germline V lookup: CDR1 LGHDT, CDR2 YNNKEL (reference sequence). Trimming shortened V by 3 bases and J by 8 bases, and 14 bases separated the two germline ends.

The gene calls are TRBV3-1 and TRBJ2-2, with TRBD2 matching 11 bases. The CDR3 runs 18 residues. J was trimmed by 2 bases and V by 0 bases; bases with no gene match: 5. CDR1 and CDR2 from the germline V gene are LGHDT and YNNKEL (reference sequence). The DNA for the CDR3 is TGTGCCAGCAGCCAAGATCTACTAGCGGGGGACAACACCGGGGAGCTGTTTTTT. It is translated as CASSQDLLAGDNTGELFF.

The chain uses TRBV29-1 and TRBJ1-1; D is unresolved. This CDR3 is built from 12 residues. V was cut by 4 bases and J by 4 bases, with 10 bases left in between. Germline V lookup: CDR1 SQVTM, CDR2 ANQGSEA. CDR3 protein: CSVVSLGTEAFF. CDR3 coding DNA: TGCAGCGTTGTTAGCCTCGGCACTGAAGCTTTCTTT.

V usage is TRBV4-2 and J usage is TRBJ2-1; D is unclear. Per the germline V gene, CDR1 is LGHNA and CDR2 is YNFKEQ. The CDR3 consists of 13 residues. Trimming pared 1 base from V and 7 bases from J, leaving 8 bases between. The CDR3 DNA reads as TGTGCCAGCAGCCAAGGCCTAGGGAATGAGCAGTTCTTC. It yields the protein CASSQGLGNEQFF.

The gene calls are TRBV5-1 and TRBJ2-5, with TRBD1 identical over 10 bases. J was trimmed by 2 bases and V by 4 bases; bases with no gene match: 5. Germline V gene lookup returns CDR1 SGHRS and CDR2 YFSETQ. The CDR3 is 15 residues long. The CDR3 region has the DNA TGCGCCAGCAGCAGGCGGACAGGGGGGCAAGAGACCCAGTACTTC. This encodes CASSRRTGGQETQYF.